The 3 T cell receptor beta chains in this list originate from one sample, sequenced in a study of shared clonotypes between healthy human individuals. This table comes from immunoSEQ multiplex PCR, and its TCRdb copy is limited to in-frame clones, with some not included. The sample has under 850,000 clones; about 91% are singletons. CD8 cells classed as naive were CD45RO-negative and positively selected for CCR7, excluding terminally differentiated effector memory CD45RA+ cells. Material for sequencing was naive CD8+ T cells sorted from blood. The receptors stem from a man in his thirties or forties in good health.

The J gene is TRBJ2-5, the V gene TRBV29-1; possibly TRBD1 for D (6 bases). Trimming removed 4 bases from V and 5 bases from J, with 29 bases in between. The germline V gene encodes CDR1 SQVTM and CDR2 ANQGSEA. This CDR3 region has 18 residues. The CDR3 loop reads CSVVGTKGQQGPMETQYF. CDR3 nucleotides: TGCAGCGTTGTCGGGACAAAGGGGCAACAGGGCCCAATGGAGACCCAGTACTTC.

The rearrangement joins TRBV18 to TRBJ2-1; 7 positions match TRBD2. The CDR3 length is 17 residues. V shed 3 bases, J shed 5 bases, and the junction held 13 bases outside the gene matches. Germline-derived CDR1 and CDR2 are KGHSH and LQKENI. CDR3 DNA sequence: TGTGCCAGCTCACCCTGGGGGGAAGCGGGAATACACAATGAGCAGTTCTTC. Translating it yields CASSPWGEAGIHNEQFF. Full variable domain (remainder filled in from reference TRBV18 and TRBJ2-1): NAGVMQNPRHLVRRRGQEARLRCSPMKGHSHVYWYRQLPEEGLKFMVYLQKENIIDESGMPKERFSAEFPKEGPSILRIQQVVRGDSAAYFCASSPWGEAGIHNEQFFGPGTRLTVL.

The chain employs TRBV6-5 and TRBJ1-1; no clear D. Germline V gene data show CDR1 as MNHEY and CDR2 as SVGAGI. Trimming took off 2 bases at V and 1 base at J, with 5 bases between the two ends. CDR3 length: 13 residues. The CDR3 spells CASSYNTNTEAFF. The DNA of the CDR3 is TGTGCCAGCAGTTACAACACGAACACTGAAGCTTTCTTT.